This T cell receptor beta chain was observed in a study of CD8+CD57+ T cells in acquired aplastic anemia. The CDR3 sequence is 13 residues long. V dropped 8 bases and J dropped 7; count of bases not matched to a gene: 8. The germline V gene encodes CDR1 LNHDA and CDR2 SQIVND (reference sequence). Study-level results: Patient and control CD8+ Simpson's diversity was not significantly different.

Genomic DNA, the template, was used for profiling of the TCR beta VDJ and CDR3. TCRdb processed the reads anew with MiXCR; each CDR3 protein has one entry. The sample includes some 170,000 distinct CDR3 sequences, about 70% of them seen just once. For this clonotype: Antigen: not known.

Patients chosen for sequencing had CD8+CD57+ cells that had expanded, as shown by flow cytometry. Diagnosis of severe acquired aplastic anemia applied to all patients. There was no therapy given to any patient before the blood sampling took place. Source material: sorted CD4+, CD8+, or CD8+CD57+ T cells (not recorded which) from PBMCs. This receptor was obtained from a human donor with aplastic anemia. The rearrangement uses TRBV19 and TRBJ2-1; TRBD2 matches at 7 bases. This CDR3 is CASAGLVYNEQFF. The CDR3 nucleotides are TGTGCCAGTGCCGGACTAGTCTATAATGAGCAGTTCTTC. The variable domain in full, with the rest retrieved from reference TRBV19 and TRBJ2-1, is DGGITQSPKYLFRKEGQNVTLSCEQNLNHDAMYWYRQDPGQGLRLIYYSQIVNDFQKGDIAEGYSVSREKKESFPLTVTSAQKNPTAFYLCASAGLVYNEQFFGPGTRLTVL.